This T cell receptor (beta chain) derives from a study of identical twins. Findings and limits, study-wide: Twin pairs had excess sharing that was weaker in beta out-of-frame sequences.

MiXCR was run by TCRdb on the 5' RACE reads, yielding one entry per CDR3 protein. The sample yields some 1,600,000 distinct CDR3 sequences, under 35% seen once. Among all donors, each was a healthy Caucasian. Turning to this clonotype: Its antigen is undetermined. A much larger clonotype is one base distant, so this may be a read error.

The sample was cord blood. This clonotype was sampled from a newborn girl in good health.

The CDR3 reads CASSSGQTTDTRYF. The CDR3 coding sequence is TGCGCCAGCAGCTCGGGACAGACCACAGATACGCGGTATTTT. The rearrangement uses TRBV5-1 and TRBJ2-3; TRBD1 matches 7 bases. The CDR3 has 14 residues. From germline, CDR1 is SGHRS and CDR2 YFSETQ.